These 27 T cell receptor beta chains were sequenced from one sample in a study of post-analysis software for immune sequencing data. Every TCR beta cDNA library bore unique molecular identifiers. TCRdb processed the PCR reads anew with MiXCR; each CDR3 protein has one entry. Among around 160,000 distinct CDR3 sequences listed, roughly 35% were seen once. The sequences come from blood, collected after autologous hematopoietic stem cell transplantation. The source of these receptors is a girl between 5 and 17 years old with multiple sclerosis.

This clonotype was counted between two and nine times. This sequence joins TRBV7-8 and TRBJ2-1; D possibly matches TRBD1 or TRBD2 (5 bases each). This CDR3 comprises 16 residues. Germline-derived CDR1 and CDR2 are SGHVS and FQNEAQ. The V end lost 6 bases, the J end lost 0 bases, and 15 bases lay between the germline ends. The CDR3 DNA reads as TGTGCCAGCAGGTTCGGGGCTCAGAGCTCCTACAATGAGCAGTTCTTC. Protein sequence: CASRFGAQSSYNEQFF. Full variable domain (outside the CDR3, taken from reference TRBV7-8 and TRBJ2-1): GAGVSQSPRYKVAKRGQDVALRCDPISGHVSLFWYQQALGQGPEFLTYFQNEAQLDKSGLPSDRFFAERPEGSVSTLKIQRTQQEDSAVYLCASRFGAQSSYNEQFFGPGTRLTVL.

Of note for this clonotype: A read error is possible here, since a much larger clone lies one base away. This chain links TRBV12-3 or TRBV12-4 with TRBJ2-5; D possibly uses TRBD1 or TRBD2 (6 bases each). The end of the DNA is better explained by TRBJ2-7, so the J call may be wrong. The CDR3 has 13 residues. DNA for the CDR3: TGTGCCAGCAGTTTGTTCGGGGGCCCCGAGCAGTACTTC. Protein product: CASSLFGGPEQYF.

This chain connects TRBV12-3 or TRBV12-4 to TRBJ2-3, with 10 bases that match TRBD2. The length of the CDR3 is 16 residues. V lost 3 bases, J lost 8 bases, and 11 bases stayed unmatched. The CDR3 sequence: CASSLSSGRAGGTQYF. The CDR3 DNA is TGTGCCAGCAGTTTGTCAAGCGGGAGGGCGGGCGGTACGCAGTATTTT.

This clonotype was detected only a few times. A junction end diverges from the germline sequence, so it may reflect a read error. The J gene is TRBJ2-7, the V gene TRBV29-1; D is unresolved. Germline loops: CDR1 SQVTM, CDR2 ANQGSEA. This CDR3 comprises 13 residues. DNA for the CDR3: TGCAGCGTTGAGGCCAGAAACTCCTGCGAGCAGTACTTC. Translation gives CSVEARNSCEQYF.

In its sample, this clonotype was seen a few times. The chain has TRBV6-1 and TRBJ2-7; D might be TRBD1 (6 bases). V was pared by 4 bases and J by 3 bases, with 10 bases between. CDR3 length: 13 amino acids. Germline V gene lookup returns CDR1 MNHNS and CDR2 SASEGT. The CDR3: CASSGTEDYEQYF. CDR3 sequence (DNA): TGTGCCAGCAGTGGGACAGAAGACTACGAGCAGTACTTC.

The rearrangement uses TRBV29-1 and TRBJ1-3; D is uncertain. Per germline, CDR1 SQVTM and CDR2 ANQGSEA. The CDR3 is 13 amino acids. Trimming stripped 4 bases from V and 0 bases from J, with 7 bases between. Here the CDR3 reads CSVAGFSGNTIYF. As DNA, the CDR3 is TGCAGCGTTGCGGGGTTCTCTGGAAACACCATATATTTT.

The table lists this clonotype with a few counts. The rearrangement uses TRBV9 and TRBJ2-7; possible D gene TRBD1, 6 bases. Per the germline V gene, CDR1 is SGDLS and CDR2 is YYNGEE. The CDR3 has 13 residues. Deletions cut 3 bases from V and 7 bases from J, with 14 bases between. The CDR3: CASSEISGTEQYF. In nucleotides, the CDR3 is TGTGCCAGCAGCGAAATCTCGGGGACAGAGCAGTACTTC.

The CDR3 is CAINRGMSYNEQFF. CDR3 DNA: TGTGCCATAAACAGGGGGATGTCCTACAATGAGCAGTTCTTC. The chain employs TRBV10-3 and TRBJ2-1; 8 positions agree with TRBD1. The J segment lost 1 base and the V segment lost 9 bases, leaving 5 bases of the junction unmatched. Looked up from germline, CDR1 is ENHRY and CDR2 is SYGVKD. CDR3 length equals 14 residues.

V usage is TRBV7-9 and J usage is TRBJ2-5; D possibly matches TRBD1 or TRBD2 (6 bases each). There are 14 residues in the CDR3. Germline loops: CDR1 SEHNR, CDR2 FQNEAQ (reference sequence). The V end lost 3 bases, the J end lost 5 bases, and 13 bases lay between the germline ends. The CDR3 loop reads CASSFSGAGETQYF. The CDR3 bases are TGTGCCAGCAGCTTCTCGGGGGCCGGGGAGACCCAGTACTTC.

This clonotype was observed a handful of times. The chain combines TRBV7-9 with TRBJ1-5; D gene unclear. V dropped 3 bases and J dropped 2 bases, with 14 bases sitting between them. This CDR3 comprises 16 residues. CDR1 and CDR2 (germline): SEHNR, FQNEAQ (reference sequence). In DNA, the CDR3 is TGTGCCAGCAGCTTGGTATCTCTGACGGGCAATCAGCCCCAGCATTTT. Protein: CASSLVSLTGNQPQHF.

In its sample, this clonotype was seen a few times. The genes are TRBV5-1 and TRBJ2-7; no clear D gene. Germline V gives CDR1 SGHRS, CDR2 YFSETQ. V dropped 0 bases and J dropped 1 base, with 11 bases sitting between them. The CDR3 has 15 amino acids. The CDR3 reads CASSLEASPSYEQYF. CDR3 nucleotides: TGCGCCAGCAGCTTGGAGGCGTCTCCATCCTACGAGCAGTACTTC.

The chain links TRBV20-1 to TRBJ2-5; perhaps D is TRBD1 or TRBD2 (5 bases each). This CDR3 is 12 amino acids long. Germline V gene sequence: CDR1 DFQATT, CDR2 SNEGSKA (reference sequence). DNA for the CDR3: TGCAACGCAGGGAGTTTCCAAGAGACCCAGTACTTC. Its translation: CNAGSFQETQYF.

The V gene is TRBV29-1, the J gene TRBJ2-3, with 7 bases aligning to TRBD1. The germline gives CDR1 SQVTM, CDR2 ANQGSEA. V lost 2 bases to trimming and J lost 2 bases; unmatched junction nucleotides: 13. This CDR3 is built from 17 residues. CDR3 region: CSVEPMDRLIYTDTQYF. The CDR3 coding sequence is TGCAGCGTTGAACCTATGGACAGGTTAATTTACACAGATACGCAGTATTTT.

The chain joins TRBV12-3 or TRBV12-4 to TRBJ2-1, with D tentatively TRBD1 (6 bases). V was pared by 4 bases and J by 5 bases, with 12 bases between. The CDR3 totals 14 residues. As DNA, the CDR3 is TGTGCCAGCAGTTCAAGGACAGCCAACAATGAGCAGTTCTTC. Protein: CASSSRTANNEQFF.

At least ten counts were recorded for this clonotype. CDR3 in DNA: TGCAGCGTTGAAGATTGGTCTAGCGGGGGTTGGAATGAGCAGTTCTTC. It is translated as CSVEDWSSGGWNEQFF. The rearrangement joins TRBV29-1 to TRBJ2-1, with 10 positions matching TRBD2. The germline V gene has CDR1 SQVTM and CDR2 ANQGSEA. The CDR3 runs 16 residues. The V and J ends lost 0 bases and 7 bases, in that order; junction bases with no gene match: 9.

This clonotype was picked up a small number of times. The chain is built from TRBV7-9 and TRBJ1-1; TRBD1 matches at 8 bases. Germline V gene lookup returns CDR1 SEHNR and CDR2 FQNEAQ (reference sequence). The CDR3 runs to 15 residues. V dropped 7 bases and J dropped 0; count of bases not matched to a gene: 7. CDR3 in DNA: TGTGCCAGCACGGGACAGGAGCTTATGAACACTGAAGCTTTCTTT. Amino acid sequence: CASTGQELMNTEAFF. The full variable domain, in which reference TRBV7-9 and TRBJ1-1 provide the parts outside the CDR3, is DTGVSQNPRHKITKRGQNVTFRCDPISEHNRLYWYRQTLGQGPEFLTYFQNEAQLEKSRLLSDRFSAERPKGSFSTLEIQRTEQGDSAMYLCASTGQELMNTEAFFGQGTRLTVV.

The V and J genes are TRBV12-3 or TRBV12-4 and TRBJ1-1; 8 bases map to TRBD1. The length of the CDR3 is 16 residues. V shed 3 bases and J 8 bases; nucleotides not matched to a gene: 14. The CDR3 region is CASSLGRGTGPKEAFF. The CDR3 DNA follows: TGTGCCAGCAGTTTGGGGAGGGGGACAGGCCCAAAGGAAGCTTTCTTT.

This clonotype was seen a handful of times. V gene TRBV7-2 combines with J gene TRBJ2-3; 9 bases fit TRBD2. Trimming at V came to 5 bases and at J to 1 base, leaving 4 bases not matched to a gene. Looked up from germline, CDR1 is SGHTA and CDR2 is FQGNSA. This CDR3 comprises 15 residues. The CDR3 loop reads CASSPTSGRTDTQYF. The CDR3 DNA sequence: TGTGCCAGCAGCCCGACTAGCGGTCGCACAGATACGCAGTATTTT.

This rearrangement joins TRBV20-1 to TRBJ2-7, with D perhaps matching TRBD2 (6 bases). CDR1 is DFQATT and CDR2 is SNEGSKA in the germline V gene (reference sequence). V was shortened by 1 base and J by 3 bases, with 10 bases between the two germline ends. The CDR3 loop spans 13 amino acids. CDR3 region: CSARGGGDYEQYF. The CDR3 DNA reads TGCAGTGCTAGAGGTGGAGGGGACTACGAGCAGTACTTC.

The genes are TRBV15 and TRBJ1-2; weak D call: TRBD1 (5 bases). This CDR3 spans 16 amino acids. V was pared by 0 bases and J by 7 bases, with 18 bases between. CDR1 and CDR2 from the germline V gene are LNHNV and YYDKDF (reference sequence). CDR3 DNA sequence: TGTGCCACCAGCAGAGATCACTTAAGGGGCGTAGGTGGCTACACCTTC. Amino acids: CATSRDHLRGVGGYTF. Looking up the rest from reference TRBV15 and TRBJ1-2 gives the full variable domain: DAMVIQNPRYQVTQFGKPVTLSCSQTLNHNVMYWYQQKSSQAPKLLFHYYDKDFNNEADTPDNFQSRRPNTSFCFLDIRSPGLGDTAMYLCATSRDHLRGVGGYTFGSGTRLTVV.

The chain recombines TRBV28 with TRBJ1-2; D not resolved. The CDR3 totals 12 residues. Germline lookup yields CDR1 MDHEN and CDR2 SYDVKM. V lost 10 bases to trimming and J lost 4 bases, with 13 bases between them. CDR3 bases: TGTGCCATCCCCGGCGAGGGCTATGGCTACACCTTC. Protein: CAIPGEGYGYTF.

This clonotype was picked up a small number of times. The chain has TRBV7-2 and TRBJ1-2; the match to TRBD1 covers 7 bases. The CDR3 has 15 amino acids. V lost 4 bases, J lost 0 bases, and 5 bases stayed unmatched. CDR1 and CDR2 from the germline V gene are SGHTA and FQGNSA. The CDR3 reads CASSYNRGPNYGYTF. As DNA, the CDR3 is TGTGCCAGCAGCTATAACAGGGGCCCTAACTATGGCTACACCTTC. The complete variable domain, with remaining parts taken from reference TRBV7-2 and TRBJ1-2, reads GAGVSQSPSNKVTEKGKDVELRCDPISGHTALYWYRQSLGQGLEFLIYFQGNSAPDKSGLPSDRFSAERTGGSVSTLTIQRTQQEDSAVYLCASSYNRGPNYGYTFGSGTRLTVV.

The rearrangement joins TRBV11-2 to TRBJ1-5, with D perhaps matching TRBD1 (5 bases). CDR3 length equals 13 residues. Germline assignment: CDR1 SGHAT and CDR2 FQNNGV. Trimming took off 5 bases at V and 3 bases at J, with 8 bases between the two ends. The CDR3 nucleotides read TGTGCCAGCAGCCTGGGACTCAATCAGCCCCAGCATTTT. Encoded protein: CASSLGLNQPQHF.

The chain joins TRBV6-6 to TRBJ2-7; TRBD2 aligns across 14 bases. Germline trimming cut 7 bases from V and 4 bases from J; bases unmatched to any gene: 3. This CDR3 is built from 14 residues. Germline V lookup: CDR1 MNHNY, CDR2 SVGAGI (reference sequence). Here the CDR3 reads CASKGTSGSYEQYF. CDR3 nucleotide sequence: TGTGCCAGCAAGGGGACTAGCGGGAGTTACGAGCAGTACTTC.

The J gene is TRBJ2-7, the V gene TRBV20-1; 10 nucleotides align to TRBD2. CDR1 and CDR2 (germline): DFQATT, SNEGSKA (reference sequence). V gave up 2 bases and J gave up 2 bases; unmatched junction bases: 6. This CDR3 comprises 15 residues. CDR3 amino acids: CSARYTSGVTYEQYF. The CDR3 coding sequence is TGCAGTGCTAGATATACTAGCGGGGTGACCTACGAGCAGTACTTC.

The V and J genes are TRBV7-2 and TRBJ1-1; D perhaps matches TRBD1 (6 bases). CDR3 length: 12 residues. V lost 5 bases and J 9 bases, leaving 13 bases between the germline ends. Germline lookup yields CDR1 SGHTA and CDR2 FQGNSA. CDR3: CASSIRTDQAFF. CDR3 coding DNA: TGTGCCAGCAGCATCCGGACAGATCAAGCTTTCTTT.

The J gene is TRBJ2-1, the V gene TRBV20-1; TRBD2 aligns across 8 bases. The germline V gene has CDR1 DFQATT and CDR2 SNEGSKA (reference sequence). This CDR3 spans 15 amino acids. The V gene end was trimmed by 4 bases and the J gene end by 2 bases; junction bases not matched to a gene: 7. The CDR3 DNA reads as TGCAGTGCTACAACGGGACTAGATCCCTACAATGAGCAGTTCTTC. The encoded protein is CSATTGLDPYNEQFF.